Listed here are 26 T cell receptor beta chains from one sample, sequenced in a study of cytomegalovirus exposure and HLA in healthy donors. Sequencing was performed with immunoSEQ multiplex PCR; in TCRdb, only in-frame clones are kept and a portion is missing. The repertoire includes 250,000 to 400,000 clones, 88% of them detected once, and approximately 0.9% sits in the top ten. Sequenced material: PBMCs. The receptors were gathered from a man in his thirties or forties in good health and CMV-seronegative.

This clone has just one count. The chain links TRBV5-4 to TRBJ1-5; D unclear. Germline-derived CDR1 and CDR2 are SGHNT and YYREEE (reference sequence). CDR3 length: 13 amino acids. The V end was cut by 2 bases, the J end by 7 bases, with 10 bases between. The CDR3 DNA reads as TGTGCCAGCAGCTTCAACTCGGGGCAGCCCCAGCATTTT. Its translation is CASSFNSGQPQHF.

V gene TRBV21-1 combines with J gene TRBJ2-3; whether TRBD1, the table's D call, matches the DNA was not checked. TRBV21-1 is a listed pseudogene. This CDR3 comprises 17 residues. DNA for the CDR3: TGTGCCAGCAGCAAATACCGGCAGGGGGCCCCCACAGATACGCAGTATTTT. The encoded protein is CASSKYRQGAPTDTQYF.

V usage is TRBV9 and J usage is TRBJ2-7, with D possibly being TRBD1 (5 bases). This CDR3 is 14 amino acids long. Germline CDR1 and CDR2: SGDLS and YYNGEE. V lost 3 bases, J lost 4 bases, and 14 bases lay in between. CDR3 nucleotides: TGTGCCAGCAGCGCGACAGATCTTGTATACGAGCAGTACTTC. It codes for CASSATDLVYEQYF.

The chain carries TRBV4-1 and TRBJ2-4, with a possible D match to TRBD2 (6 bases). CDR1 and CDR2 from the germline V gene are MGHRA and YSYEKL. The CDR3 runs 16 residues. V dropped 3 bases and J dropped 11 bases, with 23 bases sitting between them. The CDR3 loop is CASSHGTQRTRMVQYF. The CDR3, as DNA: TGCGCCAGCAGCCACGGGACTCAGCGGACCCGAATGGTTCAGTACTTC.

The CDR3 bases are TGTGCCAGCAGCCCAGGGACAGGGGGCTTTCAGCCCCAGCATTTT. Its protein product is CASSPGTGGFQPQHF. The rearrangement links TRBV6-5 to TRBJ1-5; 12 positions agree with TRBD1. The V gene end was trimmed by 6 bases and the J gene end by 6 bases; junction bases not matched to a gene: 6. The CDR3 contains 15 residues. Germline V gene data show CDR1 as MNHEY and CDR2 as SVGAGI.

The J gene is TRBJ2-4, the V gene TRBV12-1; the DNA was not used to check the table's D call, TRBD2. TRBV12-1 is a pseudogene. This CDR3 has 18 amino acids. CDR3 protein: CASSLRPGLANSGNIQYF. The CDR3 DNA reads as TGTGCCAGCAGCTTAAGACCGGGACTAGCCAACTCGGGGAACATTCAGTACTTC.

This chain joins TRBV18 and TRBJ2-7; 14 nucleotides match TRBD2. Germline CDR1 and CDR2: KGHSH and LQKENI. CDR3 length: 17 residues. V dropped 2 bases and J dropped 6; count of bases not matched to a gene: 9. DNA of the CDR3: TGTGCCAGCTCACCAGGACTAGCGGGGGGCCTTTGGGGCGAGCAGTACTTC. This sequence encodes CASSPGLAGGLWGEQYF. The whole variable domain, remainder taken from reference TRBV18 and TRBJ2-7, is NAGVMQNPRHLVRRRGQEARLRCSPMKGHSHVYWYRQLPEEGLKFMVYLQKENIIDESGMPKERFSAEFPKEGPSILRIQQVVRGDSAAYFCASSPGLAGGLWGEQYFGPGTRLTVT.

The rearrangement links TRBV10-1 to TRBJ2-2, with TRBD1 matching 7 bases. Germline CDR1 and CDR2: WNHNN and SYGVQD (reference sequence). V lost 6 bases and J lost 0; bases outside the gene matches: 13. This CDR3 has 18 amino acids. The CDR3 coding sequence is TGCGCCAGCAGACTTGTTACAGGGGACCGACCGAACACCGGGGAGCTGTTTTTT. This codes for CASRLVTGDRPNTGELFF.

The chain uses TRBV18 and TRBJ2-1, with D maybe TRBD1 (5 bases). CDR3 length: 13 amino acids. Germline CDR1 reads KGHSH; CDR2 reads LQKENI. Trimming stripped 4 bases from V and 3 bases from J, with 7 bases between. This CDR3 is CASSQGRYNEQFF. In nucleotides, the CDR3 is TGTGCCAGCTCACAGGGGCGCTACAATGAGCAGTTCTTC.

In this sample, this clone turned up a few times. The V call is TRBV7-6, the J call TRBJ1-2; the D gene is possibly TRBD1 (5 bases). V lost 5 bases and J 8 bases, leaving 21 bases between the germline ends. The germline V gene encodes CDR1 SGHVS and CDR2 FNYEAQ. There are 15 residues in the CDR3. CDR3 region: CASSPIPGQGYGYTF. The CDR3, as DNA: TGTGCCAGCAGCCCAATACCCGGGCAGGGCTACGGCTACACCTTC.

V is TRBV7-2 and J is TRBJ2-4; D perhaps matches TRBD1 (5 bases). The CDR3 covers 13 residues. Trimming cost V 3 bases and J 7 bases, with 10 bases left between them. Looked up from germline, CDR1 is SGHTA and CDR2 is FQGNSA. The CDR3 reads CASSFKGSNIQYF. CDR3 in DNA: TGTGCCAGCAGCTTCAAGGGGTCCAACATTCAGTACTTC.

The chain carries TRBV18 and TRBJ2-7; no clear D. The CDR3 has 15 residues. Germline CDR1 is KGHSH and CDR2 is LQKENI. The germline V and J ends were trimmed by 3 bases and 1 base, with 13 bases remaining between them. CDR3 sequence reads: CASSPPTARSYEQYF. Here the CDR3 DNA reads TGTGCCAGCTCACCTCCCACGGCGAGGTCCTACGAGCAGTACTTC.

The rearrangement uses TRBV2 and TRBJ2-1; 10 bases map to TRBD2. Germline V gene sequence: CDR1 SNHLY, CDR2 FYNNEI. The V and J ends lost 10 bases and 4 bases, in that order; junction bases with no gene match: 4. The CDR3 has 13 amino acids. The CDR3, as DNA: TGTGCCAACTTAGCGGGGGGTTACAATGAGCAGTTCTTC. Protein: CANLAGGYNEQFF.

The genes are TRBV5-3 and TRBJ1-4; TRBD1 matches 8 bases. TRBV5-3 has ORF status, its function being uncertain. The V gene end was trimmed by 1 base and the J gene end by 0 bases; junction bases not matched to a gene: 11. The CDR3 sequence is 19 residues long. The CDR3 region has the DNA TGTGCCAGAAGCTTGTTCTTCAACAGGGGGGATTCAACTAATGAAAAACTGTTTTTT. As protein: CARSLFFNRGDSTNEKLFF.

The chain combines TRBV4-2 with TRBJ2-7; 7 positions match TRBD1. Per the germline V gene, CDR1 is LGHNA and CDR2 is YNFKEQ. The CDR3 is made up of 15 amino acids. The V gene end was trimmed by 3 bases and the J gene end by 0 bases; junction bases not matched to a gene: 5. In DNA form, the CDR3 reads TGTGCCAGCAGCCAGTTGACAGGGAGCTCCTACGAGCAGTACTTC. This codes for CASSQLTGSSYEQYF.

The chain has TRBV7-9 and TRBJ2-5; D is possibly TRBD2 (5 bases). The CDR3 has 13 amino acids. Germline V lookup: CDR1 SEHNR, CDR2 FQNEAQ (reference sequence). V shed 4 bases and J shed 5 bases, with 11 bases lying between them. CDR3 coding DNA: TGTGCCAGCAGCTCGAGCGGATTGGAGACCCAGTACTTC. Translated: CASSSSGLETQYF.

J is TRBJ1-1 and V is TRBV25-1, with no clear D. V gave up 0 bases and J gave up 0 bases, with 11 bases separating them. In germline, CDR1 is MGHDK, CDR2 SYGVNS. The CDR3 has 16 amino acids. CDR3 protein: CASSEYPQEMNTEAFF. The CDR3 coding sequence is TGTGCCAGCAGTGAATATCCCCAGGAAATGAACACTGAAGCTTTCTTT.

Here the CDR3 DNA reads TGCGCCAGCAGCTTGGTCCAGGGTGAAGCTTTCTTT. Amino acid sequence: CASSLVQGEAFF. The rearrangement links TRBV5-1 to TRBJ1-1, with a weak D call TRBD1 (5 bases). The CDR3 runs 12 residues. V lost 0 bases and J lost 7, with 7 bases in between. The germline gives CDR1 SGHRS, CDR2 YFSETQ.

The chain is built from TRBV9 and TRBJ2-1, with 12 bases identical to TRBD2. The CDR3 contains 18 residues. CDR1 is SGDLS, CDR2 YYNGEE, per germline. The J segment lost 0 bases and the V segment lost 4 bases, leaving 8 bases of the junction unmatched. For the CDR3, the DNA is TGTGCCAGCAGCTCACGGACTAGCGGGGCCAGCTCCTACAATGAGCAGTTCTTC. It translates to CASSSRTSGASSYNEQFF.

V and J are TRBV4-3 and TRBJ2-1; D perhaps matches TRBD2 (5 bases). V shed 1 base and J shed 4 bases, with 11 bases lying between them. The CDR3 is made up of 15 amino acids. Germline V gene data show CDR1 as LGHNA and CDR2 as YSLEER. The chain's CDR3 is CASSQGGFGYNEQFF. The CDR3 bases are TGCGCCAGCAGCCAAGGAGGGTTCGGTTACAATGAGCAGTTCTTC.

The V gene is TRBV9, the J gene TRBJ2-3; TRBD2 aligns across 7 bases. The CDR3 covers 18 residues. Unmatched junction bases numbered 17, after V lost 1 base and J lost 6 bases. Germline CDR1 reads SGDLS; CDR2 reads YYNGEE. CDR3 sequence reads: CASSVNRWLAEDRDTQYF. CDR3 nucleotides: TGTGCCAGCAGCGTAAACCGATGGCTAGCGGAGGATAGGGATACGCAGTATTTT.

The chain combines TRBV11-2 with TRBJ2-1; tentative D call: TRBD2 (7 bases). In germline, CDR1 is SGHAT, CDR2 FQNNGV. The CDR3 runs to 17 residues. Trimming left V 0 bases short and J 2 bases short, with 14 bases between. CDR3 DNA sequence: TGTGCCAGCAGCTTAGATCGGCGCGGGGGCCCCTACAATGAGCAGTTCTTC. This sequence encodes CASSLDRRGGPYNEQFF.

The table lists this clone with a count of one. The V and J genes are TRBV6-5 and TRBJ1-3, with D perhaps TRBD1 (5 bases). This CDR3 comprises 15 residues. CDR1 is MNHEY, CDR2 SVGAGI, per germline. Trimming took 7 bases from V and 2 from J, leaving 15 bases between them. The CDR3, as DNA: TGTGCCAGCACCCGGGGGACGGAAACTGGAAACACCATATATTTT. It specifies CASTRGTETGNTIYF.

The J gene is TRBJ2-3, the V gene TRBV5-1; possibly TRBD2 for D (6 bases). With 7 bases removed from V and 3 bases from J, the gap between germline ends came to 21 bases. The CDR3 contains 16 residues. Looked up from germline, CDR1 is SGHRS and CDR2 is YFSETQ. CDR3 bases: TGCGCCAGCTCAAAAGGAGCGTATGCGGGAACAGATACGCAGTATTTT. It is translated as CASSKGAYAGTDTQYF.

The V gene is TRBV7-8, the J gene TRBJ2-6; D call uncertain. The CDR3 length is 13 residues. Trimming stripped 5 bases from V and 4 bases from J, with 6 bases between. The germline CDR1 and CDR2 sequences are SGHVS and FQNEAQ. CDR3 in amino acids: CASSPPGANVLTF. The CDR3 region has the DNA TGTGCCAGCAGCCCCCCAGGGGCCAACGTCCTGACTTTC.

This clone is a singleton in its sample. This chain uses TRBV6-5 with TRBJ2-2; TRBD1 aligns across 7 bases. The CDR3 consists of 14 residues. In germline, CDR1 is MNHEY, CDR2 SVGAGI. With V trimmed by 7 bases and J by 4 bases, 6 bases remained unmatched. CDR3 region: CASTLTGPTGELFF. The DNA of the CDR3 is TGTGCCAGCACCCTGACAGGGCCCACCGGGGAGCTGTTTTTT.